The clone carrying this TCR beta chain was seen repeatedly, ten times or more. The antigen is undetermined. The data were obtained in a study of T-cell memory formation after mild COVID-19. Whole-study results and caveats: Clones that contracted from day 15 to 85 had balanced CD4/CD8; later expanders were CD4+ biased.

TCRdb called the 5' RACE reads again in MiXCR, with one record for every CDR3 protein. The table includes approximately 490,000 distinct CDR3 sequences, roughly 20% detected once. Trimming cost V 1 base and J 2 bases, with 9 bases left between them. The CDR3 runs to 14 residues. CDR1 is SGHAT and CDR2 is FQNNGV in the germline V gene. This receptor was taken from an adult woman who had mild COVID-19 (a few samples of this study predate the infection). Cell type and time point are not known. This chain links TRBV11-2 with TRBJ2-7, with a possible D match to TRBD2 (7 bases). Sequencing was carried out using PBMCs or a T cell subset sorted from them (not recorded which). The DNA of the CDR3 is TGTGCCAGCAGCTTAGGAGGGGGGGCCTACGAGCAGTACTTC. Translation gives CASSLGGGAYEQYF.